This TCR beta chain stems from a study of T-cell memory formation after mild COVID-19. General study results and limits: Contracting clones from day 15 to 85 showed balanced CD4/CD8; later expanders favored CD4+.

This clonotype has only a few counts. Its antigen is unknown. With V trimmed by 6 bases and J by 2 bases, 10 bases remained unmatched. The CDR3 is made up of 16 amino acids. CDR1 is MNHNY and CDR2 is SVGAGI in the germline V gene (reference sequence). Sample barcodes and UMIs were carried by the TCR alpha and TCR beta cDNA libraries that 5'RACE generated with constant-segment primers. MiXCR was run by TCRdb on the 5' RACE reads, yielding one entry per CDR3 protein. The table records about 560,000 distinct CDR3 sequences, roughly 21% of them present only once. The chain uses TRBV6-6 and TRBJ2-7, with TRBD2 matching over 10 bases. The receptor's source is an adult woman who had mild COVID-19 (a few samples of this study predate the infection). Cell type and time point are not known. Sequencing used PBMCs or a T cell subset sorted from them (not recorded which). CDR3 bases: TGTGCCAGCAGCCCCATACTAGCGGGGTTCCCCTACGAGCAGTACTTC. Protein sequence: CASSPILAGFPYEQYF.